This TCR beta chain stems from a study of control samples from healthy donors and cancer patients. CDR3 length: 13 residues. V shed 5 bases and J shed 0 bases, with 7 bases lying between them. Looked up from germline, CDR1 is LGHNA and CDR2 is YSLEER. Assay: immunoSEQ multiplex PCR; the TCRdb copy retains only in-frame clones and omits some. Of about 88,000 clones listed, 93% were seen once; the top ten hold 8% to 9.5%. This clone was recorded once. This chain links TRBV4-3 with TRBJ1-1; unclear D gene. The sequencing sample was made of blood. The clonotype originates from a man younger than 35 in good health. CDR3 nucleotides: TGCGCCAGCAGCACTAACTTGAACACTGAAGCTTTCTTT. This sequence encodes CASSTNLNTEAFF.